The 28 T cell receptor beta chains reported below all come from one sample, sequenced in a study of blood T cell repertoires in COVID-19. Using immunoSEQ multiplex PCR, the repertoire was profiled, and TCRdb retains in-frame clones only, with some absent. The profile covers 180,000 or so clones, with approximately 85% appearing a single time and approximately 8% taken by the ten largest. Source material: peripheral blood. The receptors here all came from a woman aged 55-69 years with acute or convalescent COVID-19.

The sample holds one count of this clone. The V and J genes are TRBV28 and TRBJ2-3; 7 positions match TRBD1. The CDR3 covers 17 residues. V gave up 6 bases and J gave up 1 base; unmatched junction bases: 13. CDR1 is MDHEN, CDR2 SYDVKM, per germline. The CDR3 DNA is TGTGCCAGCAGCCTCCCCTCCGGACAGGTTGGCACAGATACGCAGTATTTT. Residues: CASSLPSGQVGTDTQYF.

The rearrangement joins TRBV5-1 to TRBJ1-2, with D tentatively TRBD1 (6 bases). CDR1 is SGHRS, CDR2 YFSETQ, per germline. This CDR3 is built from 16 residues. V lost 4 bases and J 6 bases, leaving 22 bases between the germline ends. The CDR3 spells CASSPLAGTRSDGYTF. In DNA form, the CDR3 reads TGCGCCAGCAGCCCCCTAGCGGGGACAAGAAGTGATGGCTACACCTTC. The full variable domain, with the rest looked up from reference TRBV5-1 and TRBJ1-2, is KAGVTQTPRYLIKTRGQQVTLSCSPISGHRSVSWYQQTPGQGLQFLFEYFSETQRNKGNFPGRFSGRQFSNSRSEMNVSTLELGDSALYLCASSPLAGTRSDGYTFGSGTRLTVV.

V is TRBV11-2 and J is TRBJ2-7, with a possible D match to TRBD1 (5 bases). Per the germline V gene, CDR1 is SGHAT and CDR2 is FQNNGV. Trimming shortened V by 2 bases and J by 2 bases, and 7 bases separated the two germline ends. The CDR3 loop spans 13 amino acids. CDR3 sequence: CASSLRGPYEQYF. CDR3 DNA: TGTGCCAGCAGCTTAAGGGGCCCCTACGAGCAGTACTTC. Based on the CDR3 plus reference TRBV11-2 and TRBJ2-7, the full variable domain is EAGVAQSPRYKIIEKRQSVAFWCNPISGHATLYWYQQILGQGPKLLIQFQNNGVVDDSQLPKDRFSAERLKGVDSTLKIQPAKLEDSAVYLCASSLRGPYEQYFGPGTRLTVT.

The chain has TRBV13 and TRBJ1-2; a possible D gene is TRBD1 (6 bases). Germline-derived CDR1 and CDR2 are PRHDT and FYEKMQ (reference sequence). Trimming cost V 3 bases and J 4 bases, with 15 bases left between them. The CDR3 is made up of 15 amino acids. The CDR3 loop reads CASSFGQRQPYGYTF. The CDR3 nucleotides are TGTGCCAGCAGCTTCGGACAGAGACAACCCTATGGCTACACCTTC.

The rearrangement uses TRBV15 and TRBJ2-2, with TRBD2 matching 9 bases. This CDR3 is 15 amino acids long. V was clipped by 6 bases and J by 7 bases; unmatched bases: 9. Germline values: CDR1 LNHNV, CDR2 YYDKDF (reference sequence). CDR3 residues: CATRRGGGRDGELFF. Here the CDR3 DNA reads TGTGCCACCAGGCGGGGCGGCGGGAGGGACGGGGAGCTGTTTTTT. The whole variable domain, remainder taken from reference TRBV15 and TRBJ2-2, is DAMVIQNPRYQVTQFGKPVTLSCSQTLNHNVMYWYQQKSSQAPKLLFHYYDKDFNNEADTPDNFQSRRPNTSFCFLDIRSPGLGDTAMYLCATRRGGGRDGELFFGEGSRLTVL.

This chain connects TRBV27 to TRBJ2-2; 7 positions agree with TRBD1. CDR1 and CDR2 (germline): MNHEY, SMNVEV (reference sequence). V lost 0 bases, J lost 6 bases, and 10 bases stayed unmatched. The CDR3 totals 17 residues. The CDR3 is CASSLSRRTGDSGELFF. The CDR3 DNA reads TGTGCCAGCAGTTTATCGCGAAGGACAGGAGATTCCGGGGAGCTGTTTTTT.

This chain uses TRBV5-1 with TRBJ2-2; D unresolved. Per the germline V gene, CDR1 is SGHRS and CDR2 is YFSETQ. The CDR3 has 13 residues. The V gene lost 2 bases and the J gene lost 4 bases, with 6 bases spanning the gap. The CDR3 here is CASSFISTGELFF. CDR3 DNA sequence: TGCGCCAGCAGCTTTATCAGCACCGGGGAGCTGTTTTTT. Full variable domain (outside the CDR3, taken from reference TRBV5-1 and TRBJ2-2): KAGVTQTPRYLIKTRGQQVTLSCSPISGHRSVSWYQQTPGQGLQFLFEYFSETQRNKGNFPGRFSGRQFSNSRSEMNVSTLELGDSALYLCASSFISTGELFFGEGSRLTVL.

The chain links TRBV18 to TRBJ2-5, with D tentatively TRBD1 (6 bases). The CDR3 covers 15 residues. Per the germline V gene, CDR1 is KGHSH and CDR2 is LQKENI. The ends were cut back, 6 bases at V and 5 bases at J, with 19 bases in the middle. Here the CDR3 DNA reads TGTGCCAGCTCCCCTGGAACAGGGTTTGGGGAGACCCAGTACTTC. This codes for CASSPGTGFGETQYF. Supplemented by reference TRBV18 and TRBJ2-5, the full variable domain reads NAGVMQNPRHLVRRRGQEARLRCSPMKGHSHVYWYRQLPEEGLKFMVYLQKENIIDESGMPKERFSAEFPKEGPSILRIQQVVRGDSAAYFCASSPGTGFGETQYFGPGTRLLVL.

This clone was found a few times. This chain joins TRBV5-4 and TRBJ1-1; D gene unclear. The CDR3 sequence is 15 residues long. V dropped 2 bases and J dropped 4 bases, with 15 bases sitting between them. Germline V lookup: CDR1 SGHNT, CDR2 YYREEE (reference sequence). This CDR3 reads CASSFGPDWSTEAFF. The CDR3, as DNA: TGTGCCAGCAGCTTCGGCCCGGACTGGAGCACTGAAGCTTTCTTT.

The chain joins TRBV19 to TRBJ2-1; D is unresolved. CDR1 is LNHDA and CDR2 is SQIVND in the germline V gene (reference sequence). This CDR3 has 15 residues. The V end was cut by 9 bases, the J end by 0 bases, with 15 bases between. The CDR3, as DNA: TGTGCCAGGTCACTCCACTGGAGCTCCTACAATGAGCAGTTCTTC. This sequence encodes CARSLHWSSYNEQFF.

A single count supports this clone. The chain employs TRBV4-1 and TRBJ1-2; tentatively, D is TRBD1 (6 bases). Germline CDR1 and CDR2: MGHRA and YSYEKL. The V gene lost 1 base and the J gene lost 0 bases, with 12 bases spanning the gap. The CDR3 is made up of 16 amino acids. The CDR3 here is CASSQGGGRANYGYTF. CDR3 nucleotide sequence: TGCGCCAGCAGCCAAGGGGGGGGCAGAGCTAACTATGGCTACACCTTC.

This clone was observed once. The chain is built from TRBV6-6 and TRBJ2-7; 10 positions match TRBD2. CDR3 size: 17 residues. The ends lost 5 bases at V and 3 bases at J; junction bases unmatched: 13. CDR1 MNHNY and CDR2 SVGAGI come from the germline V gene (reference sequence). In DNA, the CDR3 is TGTGCCAGCAGTCCCTTAGCGGGAGGCCCTGGTTTCTACGAGCAGTACTTC. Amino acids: CASSPLAGGPGFYEQYF.

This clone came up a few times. The CDR3, as DNA: TGTGCCATCCGAGGGCAGGGGGTGGATGGCAATGAGCAGTTCTTC. It encodes CAIRGQGVDGNEQFF. The chain uses TRBV10-3 and TRBJ2-1; the match to TRBD1 covers 7 bases. This CDR3 region has 15 residues. CDR1 and CDR2 (germline): ENHRY, SYGVKD. Trimming cost V 8 bases and J 6 bases; bases outside gene matches: 13.

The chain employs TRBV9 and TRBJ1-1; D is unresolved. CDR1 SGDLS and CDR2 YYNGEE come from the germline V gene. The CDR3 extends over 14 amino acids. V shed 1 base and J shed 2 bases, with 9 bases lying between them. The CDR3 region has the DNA TGTGCCAGCAGCGTAAACCAAGCCAACACTGAAGCTTTCTTT. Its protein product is CASSVNQANTEAFF.

CDR3 sequence (DNA): TGCGCCAGCAGCCCTGGGACTAGCGGATCCGAGCAGTACGTC. It translates to CASSPGTSGSEQYV. The chain employs TRBV5-1 and TRBJ2-7; 11 positions match TRBD2. The V and J ends lost 4 bases and 6 bases, in that order; junction bases with no gene match: 6. This CDR3 region has 14 residues. Germline CDR1 reads SGHRS; CDR2 reads YFSETQ.

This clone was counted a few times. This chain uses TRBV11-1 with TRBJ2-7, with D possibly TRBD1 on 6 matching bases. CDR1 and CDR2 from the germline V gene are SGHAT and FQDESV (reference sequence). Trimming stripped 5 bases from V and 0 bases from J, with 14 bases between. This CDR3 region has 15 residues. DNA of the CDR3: TGTGCCAGCAGCGAACACCGGGACACCTCCTACGAGCAGTACTTC. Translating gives CASSEHRDTSYEQYF.

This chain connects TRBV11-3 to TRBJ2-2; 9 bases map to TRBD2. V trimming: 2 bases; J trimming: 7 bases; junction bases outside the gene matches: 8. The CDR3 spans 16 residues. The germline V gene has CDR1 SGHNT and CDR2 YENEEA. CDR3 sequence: CASSLRGGRVVGELFF. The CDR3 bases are TGTGCCAGCAGCTTAAGGGGCGGGAGGGTGGTCGGGGAGCTGTTTTTT.

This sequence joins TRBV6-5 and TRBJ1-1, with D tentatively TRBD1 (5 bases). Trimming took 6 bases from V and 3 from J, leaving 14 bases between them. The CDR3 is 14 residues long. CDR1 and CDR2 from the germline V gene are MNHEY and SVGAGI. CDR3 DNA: TGTGCCAGCAGCAGGAGCTCAGGGTACACTGAAGCTTTCTTT. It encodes CASSRSSGYTEAFF.

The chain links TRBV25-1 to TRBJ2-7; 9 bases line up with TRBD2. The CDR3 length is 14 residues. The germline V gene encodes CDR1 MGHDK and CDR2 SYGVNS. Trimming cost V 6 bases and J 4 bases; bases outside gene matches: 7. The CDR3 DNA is TGTGCCAGCAGACAGGCGGGAGGGCCTTACGAGCAGTACTTC. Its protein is CASRQAGGPYEQYF.

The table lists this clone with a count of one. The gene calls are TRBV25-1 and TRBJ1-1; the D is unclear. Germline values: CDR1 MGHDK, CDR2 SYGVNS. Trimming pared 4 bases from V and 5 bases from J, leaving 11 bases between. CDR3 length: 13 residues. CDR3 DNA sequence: TGTGCCAGCAGTGCTTCGGTGCTTACTGAAGCTTTCTTT. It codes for CASSASVLTEAFF.

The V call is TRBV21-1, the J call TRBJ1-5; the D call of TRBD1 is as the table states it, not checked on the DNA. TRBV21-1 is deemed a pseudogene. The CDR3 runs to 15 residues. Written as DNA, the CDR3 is TGTGCCAGCAGCAATCAGGTGTGGAGCAATCAGCCCCAGCATTTT. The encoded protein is CASSNQVWSNQPQHF.

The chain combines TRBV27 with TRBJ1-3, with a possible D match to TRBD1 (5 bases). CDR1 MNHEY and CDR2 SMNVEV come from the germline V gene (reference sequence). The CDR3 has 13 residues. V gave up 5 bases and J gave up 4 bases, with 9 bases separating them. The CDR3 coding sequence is TGTGCCAGCAGTCCGCGGACAGGAAACACCATATATTTT. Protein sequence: CASSPRTGNTIYF.

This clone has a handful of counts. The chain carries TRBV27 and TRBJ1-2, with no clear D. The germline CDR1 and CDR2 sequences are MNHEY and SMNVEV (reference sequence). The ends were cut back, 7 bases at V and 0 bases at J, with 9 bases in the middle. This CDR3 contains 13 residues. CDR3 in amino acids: CASKAPSNYGYTF. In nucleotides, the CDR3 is TGTGCCAGCAAAGCGCCATCTAACTATGGCTACACCTTC.

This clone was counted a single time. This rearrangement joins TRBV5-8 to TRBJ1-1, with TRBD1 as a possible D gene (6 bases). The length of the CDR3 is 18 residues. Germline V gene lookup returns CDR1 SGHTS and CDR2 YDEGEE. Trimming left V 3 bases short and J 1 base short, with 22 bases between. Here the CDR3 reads CASSSTPGGHRANTEAFF. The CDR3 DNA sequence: TGTGCCAGCAGCTCCACCCCGGGGGGACACAGGGCGAACACTGAAGCTTTCTTT.

The CDR3 protein is CSVDRRWTGAYNEQFF. The DNA of the CDR3 is TGCAGCGTTGATCGCAGGTGGACAGGGGCCTACAATGAGCAGTTCTTC. This chain connects TRBV29-1 to TRBJ2-1; 9 bases line up with TRBD1. The CDR3 spans 16 residues. The junction had 8 bases not matched to a gene; V was cut back by 3 bases and J by 2 bases. The V gene's germline CDR1 is SQVTM and CDR2 ANQGSEA.

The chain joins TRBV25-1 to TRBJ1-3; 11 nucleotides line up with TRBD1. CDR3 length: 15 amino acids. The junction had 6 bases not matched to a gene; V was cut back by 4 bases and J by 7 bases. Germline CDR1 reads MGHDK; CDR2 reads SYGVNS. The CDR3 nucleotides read TGTGCCAGCAGTGTTACGGGACAGGGGGTGAACACCATATATTTT. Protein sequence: CASSVTGQGVNTIYF.

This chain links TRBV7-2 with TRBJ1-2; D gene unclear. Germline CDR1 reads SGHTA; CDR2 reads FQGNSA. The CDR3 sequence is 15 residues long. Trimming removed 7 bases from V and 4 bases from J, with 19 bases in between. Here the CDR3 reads CASKLRTLDGYGYTF. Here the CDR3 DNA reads TGTGCCAGCAAGCTGAGGACTTTAGATGGCTATGGCTACACCTTC.

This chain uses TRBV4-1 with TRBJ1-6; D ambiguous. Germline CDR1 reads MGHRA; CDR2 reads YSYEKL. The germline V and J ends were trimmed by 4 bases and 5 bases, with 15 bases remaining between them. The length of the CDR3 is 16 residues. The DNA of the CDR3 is TGCGCCAGCAGCCTCATGGGAGGATACAATAATTCACCCCTCCACTTT. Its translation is CASSLMGGYNNSPLHF.